This T cell receptor beta chain was sequenced in a study of cytomegalovirus exposure and HLA in healthy donors. This PCR relied on a set of 60 Vbeta primers and 13 Jbeta primers. The data were produced by immunoSEQ multiplex PCR, yet TCRdb's version contains in-frame clones alone and is incomplete. The sample records about 140,000 clones, around 80% being singletons. Worth noting for this clone: Its antigen is not known.

General study points: The majority of TCR sequences were rare, yet some public TCRs appeared in many donors. Across donors, sequencing depth was assumed by presence/absence analyses to be roughly uniform. According to reports, the classifier identified cytomegalovirus status with high specificity and sensitivity.

Everyone who donated was a healthy bone marrow donor. The clonotype originates from a female donor in good health and CMV-seronegative. The sample was PBMCs.

DNA of the CDR3: TGTGCCAGCGCTACCGATCGGGGGAACTATGGCTACACCTTC. Amino acids: CASATDRGNYGYTF. The chain couples TRBV18 to TRBJ1-2; TRBD1 is a possible D gene (5 bases). Germline CDR1 and CDR2: KGHSH and LQKENI. This CDR3 spans 14 amino acids. V was clipped by 8 bases and J by 2 bases, with 15 bases between them. The full variable domain, rest sourced from reference TRBV18 and TRBJ1-2, is NAGVMQNPRHLVRRRGQEARLRCSPMKGHSHVYWYRQLPEEGLKFMVYLQKENIIDESGMPKERFSAEFPKEGPSILRIQQVVRGDSAAYFCASATDRGNYGYTFGSGTRLTVV.